Described below is a single T cell receptor (beta chain) sequence and its context. These data belong to a study of cytomegalovirus exposure and HLA in healthy donors. Between the trimmed V and J ends, which lost 6 bases and 2 bases, there was a span of 10 bases. This CDR3 spans 13 amino acids. CDR1 MNHNY and CDR2 SVGAGI come from the germline V gene (reference sequence). Researchers ran the PCR with 60 Vbeta and 13 Jbeta primers. Here immunoSEQ multiplex PCR was the method, and the copy in TCRdb shows in-frame clones only, minus some. The sample carries some 190,000 clones, about four fifths recorded once.

Sequencing was carried out using PBMCs. The chain joins TRBV6-6 to TRBJ2-5, with a weak D call TRBD2 (5 bases). The sequence derives from a woman in her twenties or thirties in good health and CMV-seropositive. CDR3 in amino acids: CASSRTGQETQYF. The DNA for the CDR3 is TGTGCCAGCAGCCGGACGGGACAAGAGACCCAGTACTTC.